Here is one T cell receptor beta chain with its context. The CDR3 sequence is 18 residues long. V was pared by 1 base and J by 8 bases, with 24 bases between. Germline CDR1 is SGHAT and CDR2 is FQNNGV. The source of the sample is a study of blood T cell repertoires in COVID-19. Study-level information: There were acute and convalescent COVID-19 samples, and they came from the United States, Italy and Spain. The analysed material was cDNA or gDNA that came from T cells, B-cell-depleted T cells, or PBMCs.

Methods used by the authors: Amplification from reference gene primers served as the basis for estimated nucleated cell counts. Data came from immunoSEQ multiplex PCR; TCRdb stores just in-frame clones and leaves some out. That table supplies the V and J calls and clone size; D and trimming were determined from the DNA. The sample carries fewer than 150,000 clones, approximately 89% recorded once. The sequencing input was peripheral blood. The chain is built from TRBV11-2 and TRBJ2-1, with a possible D match to TRBD2 (6 bases). The clonotype was recovered from a human donor in a cohort sampled during active COVID-19. CDR3 amino acids: CASSLGLRLGVANDEQFF. In nucleotides, the CDR3 is TGTGCCAGCAGCTTAGGACTTCGACTAGGGGTTGCTAACGATGAGCAGTTCTTC.